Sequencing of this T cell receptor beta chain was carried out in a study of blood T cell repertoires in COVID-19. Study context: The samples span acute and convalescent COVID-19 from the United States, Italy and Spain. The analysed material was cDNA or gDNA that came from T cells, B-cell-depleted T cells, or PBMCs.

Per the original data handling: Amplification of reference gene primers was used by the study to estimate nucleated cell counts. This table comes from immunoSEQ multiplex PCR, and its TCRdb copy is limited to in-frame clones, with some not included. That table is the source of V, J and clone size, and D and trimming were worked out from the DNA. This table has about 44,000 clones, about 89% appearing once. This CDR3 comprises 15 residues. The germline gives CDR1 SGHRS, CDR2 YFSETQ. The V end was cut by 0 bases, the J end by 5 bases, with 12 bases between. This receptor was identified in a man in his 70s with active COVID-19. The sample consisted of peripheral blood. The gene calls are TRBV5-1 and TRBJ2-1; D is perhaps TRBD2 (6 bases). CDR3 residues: CASSLVAGNNNEQFF. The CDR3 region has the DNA TGCGCCAGCAGCTTGGTTGCGGGGAATAACAATGAGCAGTTCTTC.